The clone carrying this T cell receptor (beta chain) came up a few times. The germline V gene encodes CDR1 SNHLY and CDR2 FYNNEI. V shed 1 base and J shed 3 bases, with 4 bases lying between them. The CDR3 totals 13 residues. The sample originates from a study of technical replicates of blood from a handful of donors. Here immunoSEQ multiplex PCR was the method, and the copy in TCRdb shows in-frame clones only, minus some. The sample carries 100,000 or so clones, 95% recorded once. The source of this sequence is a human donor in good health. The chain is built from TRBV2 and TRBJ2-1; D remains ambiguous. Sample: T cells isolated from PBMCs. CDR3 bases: TGTGCCAGCAGTGAAGACAGCTACAATGAGCAGTTCTTC. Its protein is CASSEDSYNEQFF.